These 2 T cell receptor beta chains were all obtained from the same sample, sequenced in a study of cytomegalovirus exposure and HLA in healthy donors. With 60 Vbeta and 13 Jbeta primers, the PCR was carried out. Clones were sequenced by immunoSEQ multiplex PCR, and TCRdb holds only the in-frame ones, with some missing. The sample consists of around 280,000 clones, about 87% of them appearing once. Sequenced input: PBMCs. These receptors were obtained from a woman between 18 and 29 years old in good health and CMV-seronegative.

V and J are TRBV14 and TRBJ2-2; D possibly corresponds to TRBD2 (6 bases). The ends were cut back, 1 base at V and 4 bases at J, with 16 bases in the middle. The CDR3 length is 17 residues. In germline, CDR1 is SGHDN, CDR2 FVKESK. CDR3 in amino acids: CASSQVAPGTPTGELFF. CDR3 nucleotides: TGTGCCAGCAGCCAAGTTGCACCGGGGACTCCCACCGGGGAGCTGTTTTTT.

The V gene is TRBV11-3, the J gene TRBJ2-1; a weak D match, TRBD1 (8 bases). Trimming cost V 2 bases and J 9 bases, with 17 bases left between them. There are 15 residues in the CDR3. Germline V gene lookup returns CDR1 SGHNT and CDR2 YENEEA. Here the CDR3 DNA reads TGTGCCAGCAGCTTAAACAGGGGGACGGGGGGTGAGCAGTTCTTC. It translates to CASSLNRGTGGEQFF. Full variable domain (outside the CDR3, taken from reference TRBV11-3 and TRBJ2-1): EAGVVQSPRYKIIEKKQPVAFWCNPISGHNTLYWYLQNLGQGPELLIRYENEEAVDDSQLPKDRFSAERLKGVDSTLKIQPAELGDSAVYLCASSLNRGTGGEQFFGPGTRLTVL.